The clone carrying this T cell receptor (beta chain) was seen more than once but under ten times. Its antigen is still unknown. V lost 5 bases, J lost 1 base, and 11 bases lay in between. The CDR3 covers 14 residues. Germline V gene lookup returns CDR1 SGHRS and CDR2 YFSETQ. The entirety of the isolated RNA underwent reverse transcription, so expressed TCRB transcripts were sequenced. TCRdb keeps only in-frame clones here, not all; method: immunoSEQ multiplex PCR. The sample consists of 600,000 to 650,000 clones, about 14% of them appearing once. This record belongs to a study of beta chain features in type 1 diabetes. Study-level findings and limits: For patients and controls alike, PCR might favor shorter templates to the same degree. Insertions were fewer and deletions more numerous at VDJ junctions in type 1 diabetes patients.

This TCR derives from a man younger than 30 in good health. The sequencing input was naive CD4+ T cells from blood. The V and J genes are TRBV5-1 and TRBJ2-3; possibly TRBD2 for D (6 bases). CDR3 bases: TGCGCCAGCAGTCAGCGGGTGGGCACAGATACGCAGTATTTT. This encodes CASSQRVGTDTQYF.